This is a list of T cell receptor beta chains from one sample in a study of T cell clonotyping in hematopoietic cell transplantation. TCRdb keeps only in-frame clones here, not all; method: immunoSEQ multiplex PCR. The sample contains roughly 13,000 clones, roughly 76% of which appear only once. Sequencing used peripheral blood mononuclear cells, obtained 180 days after allogeneic stem cell transplant. The source of these receptors is a male patient aged 55 to 70 who had an allogeneic stem cell transplant from an unrelated donor, so the T cells may come from the graft donor. Some clones in this sample may be carry-over from other donors' samples. Both conserved end residues are part of each CDR3.

TRBV28	17	TRBJ1-2	CASIPTTDSSRSYGYTF
TRBV15	14	TRBJ1-1	CATSGSGTLTEAFF
TRBV6-1	17	TRBJ2-7	CASSEGGLAGFSYEQYF
TRBV20-1	11	TRBJ2-5	CSGLAQETQYF
TRBV30	13	TRBJ1-6	CAWKGTGNSPLHF
TRBV4-3	16	TRBJ1-2	CASSQVWPVAPHGYTF
TRBV6-5	12	TRBJ1-5	CASSSVGQPQHF
TRBV19	15	TRBJ1-1	CASGTGGGWNTEAFF
TRBV11-2	13	TRBJ1-1	CASSFPGGTEAFF
TRBV28	14	TRBJ2-7	CASSLHPTSYEQYF
TRBV10-3	18	TRBJ2-2	CAISESSGTGGHTGELFF
TRBV6-5	15	TRBJ1-1	CASSYFSQGATEAFF
TRBV9	16	TRBJ2-2	CASSESGGAGTGELFF
TRBV15	14	TRBJ2-7	CATSRGPSSSGQYF
TRBV2	16	TRBJ2-7	CASSEGYSGLSYEQYF
TRBV28	13	TRBJ1-2	CASSLGQRYGYTF
TRBV6-5	14	TRBJ1-2	CASSPHTDGYGYTF
TRBV11-2	17	TRBJ2-1	CASSLDTLAGAHNEQFF
TRBV15	17	TRBJ2-3	CATSRDFGDRGTDTQYF
TRBV6-5	14	TRBJ1-3	CASSPGDAGNTIYF